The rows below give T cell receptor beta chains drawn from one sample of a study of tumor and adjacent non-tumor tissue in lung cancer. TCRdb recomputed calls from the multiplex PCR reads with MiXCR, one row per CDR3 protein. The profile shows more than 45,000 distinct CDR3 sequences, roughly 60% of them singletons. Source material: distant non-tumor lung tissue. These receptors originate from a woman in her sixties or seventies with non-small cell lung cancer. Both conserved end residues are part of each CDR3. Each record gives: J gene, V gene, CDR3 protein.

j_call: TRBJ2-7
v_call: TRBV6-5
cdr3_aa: CASSHSIHQGHEQYF

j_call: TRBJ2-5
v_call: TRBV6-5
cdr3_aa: CASGPQGGPQYF

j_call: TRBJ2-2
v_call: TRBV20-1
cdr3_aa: CSAEGPGELFF

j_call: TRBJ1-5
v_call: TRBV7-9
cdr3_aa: CASSLGQGVNQPQHF

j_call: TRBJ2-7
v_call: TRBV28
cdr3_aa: CASSIIGTNGNSYEQYF

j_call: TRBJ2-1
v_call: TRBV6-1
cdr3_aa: CASPPPWEVSEQFF

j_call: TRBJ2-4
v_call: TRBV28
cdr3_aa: CISSNPGQGVNIQYF

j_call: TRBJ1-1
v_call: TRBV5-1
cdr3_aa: CASSSGVPGDGTEAFF

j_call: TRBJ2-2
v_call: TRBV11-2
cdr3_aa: CNSSLEWSGMDTGELFF

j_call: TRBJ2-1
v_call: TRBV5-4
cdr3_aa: CASSMMPGGYNVQLF

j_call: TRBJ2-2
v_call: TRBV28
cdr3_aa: CASRPTSGSTGELFF

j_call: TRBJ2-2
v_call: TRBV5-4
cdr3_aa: CASRFRQGEATGKLFF

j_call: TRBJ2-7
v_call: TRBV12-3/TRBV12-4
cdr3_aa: CAKGSGSDYEQYF

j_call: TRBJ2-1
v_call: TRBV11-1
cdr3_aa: CASRPGLVYKEQFF

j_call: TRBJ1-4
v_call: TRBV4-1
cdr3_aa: CASSRDGTEKLFF

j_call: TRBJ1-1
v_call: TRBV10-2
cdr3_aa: CVSSEWSTLDIEAFF

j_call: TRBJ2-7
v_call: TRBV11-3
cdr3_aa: CASSLGQSYEKYF

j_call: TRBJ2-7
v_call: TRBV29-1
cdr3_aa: CSVNGDNYKQYF

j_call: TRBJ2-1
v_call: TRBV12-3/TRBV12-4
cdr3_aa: CASSFAGASSNEQFF

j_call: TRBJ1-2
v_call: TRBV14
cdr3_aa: CASSPDINYGYTF

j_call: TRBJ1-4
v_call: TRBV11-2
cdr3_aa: CASSRTAEAMVKLFF

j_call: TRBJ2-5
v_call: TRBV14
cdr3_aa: CASRPSGTTLRETQYF

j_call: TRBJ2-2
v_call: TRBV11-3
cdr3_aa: CAGNPHQSTSNTGELFF

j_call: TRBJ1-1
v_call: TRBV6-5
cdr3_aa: CAISYSGQMNTEALF

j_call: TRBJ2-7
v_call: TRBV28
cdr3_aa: CASSLSASTYEQYF

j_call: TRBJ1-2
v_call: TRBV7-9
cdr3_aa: CASSFGTDYGYTF

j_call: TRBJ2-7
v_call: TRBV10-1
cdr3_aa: CACSIQREYEQHF

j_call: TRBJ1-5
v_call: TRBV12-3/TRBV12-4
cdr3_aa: CASSLTGGRNQSQHF

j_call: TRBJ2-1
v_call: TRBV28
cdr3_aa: CASSQTGISYNEQFF

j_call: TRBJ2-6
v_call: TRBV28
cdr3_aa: CASSLLDSPGANVLTF

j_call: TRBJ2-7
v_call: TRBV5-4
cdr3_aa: CARSQRDRLYERYF

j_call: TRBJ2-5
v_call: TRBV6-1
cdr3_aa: CASSELMDRYLQETQYF

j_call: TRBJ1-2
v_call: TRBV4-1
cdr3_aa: CASSLAYSRHLNYGYTF

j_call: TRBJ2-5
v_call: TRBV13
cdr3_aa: CASTRGRTRETQYF

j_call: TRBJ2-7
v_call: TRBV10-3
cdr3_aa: CAISEGTSGSYGQYF

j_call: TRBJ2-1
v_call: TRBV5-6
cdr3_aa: CAARLQGVPNGQFF

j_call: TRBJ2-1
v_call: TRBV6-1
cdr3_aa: CASSEIRNEQFF

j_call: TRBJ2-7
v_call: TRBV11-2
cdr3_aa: CASSRTEFEQYF

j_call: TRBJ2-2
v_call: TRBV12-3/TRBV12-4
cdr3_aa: CTSSQTSAAGELFF

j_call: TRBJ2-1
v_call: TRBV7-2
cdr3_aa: CASNRDGVSYNEQFF

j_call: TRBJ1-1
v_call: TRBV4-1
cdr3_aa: CASNHRTEKTEAFF

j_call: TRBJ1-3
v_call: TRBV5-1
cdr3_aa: CASNLATVRAREDTIYF

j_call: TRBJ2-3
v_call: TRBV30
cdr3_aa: CAWAPGSLPDAQYF

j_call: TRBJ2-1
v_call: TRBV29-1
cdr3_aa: CSGSPSNEQGYNEHFF

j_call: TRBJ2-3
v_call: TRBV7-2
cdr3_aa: CANSPPRRECRFTQYF

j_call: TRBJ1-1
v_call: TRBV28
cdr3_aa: CANSPSTRGNTEAFF

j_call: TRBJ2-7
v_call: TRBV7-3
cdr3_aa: CASSIGQGYEQYF

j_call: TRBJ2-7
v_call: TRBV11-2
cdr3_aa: CASSLDGWEQYF

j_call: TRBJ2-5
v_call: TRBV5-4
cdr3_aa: CASSLYERPQGTQYF

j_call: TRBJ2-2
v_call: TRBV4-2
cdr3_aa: CASSQIPVVTETGELFF

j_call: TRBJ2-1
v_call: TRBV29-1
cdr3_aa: CSGSGTGGYGKQFF

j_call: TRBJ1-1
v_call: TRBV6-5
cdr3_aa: CTSSRDTEAFF

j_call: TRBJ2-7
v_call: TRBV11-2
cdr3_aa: CASSLVSASGSSKYF

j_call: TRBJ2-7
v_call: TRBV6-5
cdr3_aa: CASSPGLAVDDYEQYF

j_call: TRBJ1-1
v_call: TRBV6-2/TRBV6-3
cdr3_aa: CASSHRWGSTEVFF

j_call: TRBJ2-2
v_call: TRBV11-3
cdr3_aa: CASSFDRNTGDLFF

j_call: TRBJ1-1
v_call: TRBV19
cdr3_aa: CASSLDRGTEAFF